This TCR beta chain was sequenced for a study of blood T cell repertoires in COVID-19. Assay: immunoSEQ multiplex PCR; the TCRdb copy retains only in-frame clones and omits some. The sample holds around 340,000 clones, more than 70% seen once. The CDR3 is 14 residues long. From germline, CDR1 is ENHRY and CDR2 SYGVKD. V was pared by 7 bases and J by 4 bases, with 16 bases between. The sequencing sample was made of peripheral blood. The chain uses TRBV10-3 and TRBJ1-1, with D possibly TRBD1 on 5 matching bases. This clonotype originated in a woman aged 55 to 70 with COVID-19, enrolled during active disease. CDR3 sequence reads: CAIKLTAQGTEAFF. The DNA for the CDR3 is TGTGCCATCAAGTTGACAGCTCAGGGCACTGAAGCTTTCTTT.